A selection of T cell receptor beta chains follows, all from one sample in a study of early T cells in non-severe SARS-CoV-2 infection. TCRdb re-analysed the 5' RACE reads in MiXCR, keeping a single row per CDR3 protein. The table records some 34,000 distinct CDR3 sequences, roughly 4.5% of them present only once. Source material: whole blood. These receptors originate from an adult who was a healthcare worker with PCR-confirmed SARS-CoV-2 infection or an uninfected control (not recorded which). Both conserved end residues are part of each CDR3. Each record gives: clone size, D gene, V gene, J gene, CDR3 protein, CDR3 DNA. A D gene is named only where the DNA matches it firmly. The size entry is marked missing in some rows and otherwise reads once, few, many or a size class.

-	-	TRBV7-2	TRBJ2-7	CASSPGLNSYEQYF	TGTGCCAGCAGCCCGGGACTGAATTCCTACGAGCAGTACTTC
-	-	TRBV5-1	TRBJ2-3	CASSLQGGTDTQYF	TGCGCCAGCAGCTTGCAGGGAGGCACAGATACGCAGTATTTT
-	TRBD2	TRBV12-3/TRBV12-4	TRBJ2-1	CASTPGGGVNEQFF	TGTGCCAGCACCCCTGGCGGGGGGGTTAATGAGCAGTTCTTC
-	-	TRBV20-1	TRBJ2-3	CSPLDSGIGTDTQYF	TGCAGTCCACTCGACAGTGGGATAGGCACAGATACGCAGTATTTT
-	-	TRBV28	TRBJ2-7	CASSFQGMNEQYF	TGTGCCAGCAGTTTTCAGGGGATGAACGAGCAGTACTTC
large	-	TRBV7-9	TRBJ2-1	CASNTRDWGDNEQFF	TGTGCCAGCAACACCCGGGACTGGGGGGACAATGAGCAGTTCTTC
few	TRBD1	TRBV6-1	TRBJ1-5	CASSDPDRGYNQPQHF	TGTGCCAGCAGTGACCCCGACAGGGGGTACAATCAGCCCCAGCATTTT
-	TRBD2	TRBV19	TRBJ2-2	CASRLTSVWTGELFF	TGTGCCAGTAGACTGACTAGCGTTTGGACCGGGGAGCTGTTTTTT
-	-	TRBV18	TRBJ1-4	CASSPYTGTPPEKLFF	TGTGCCAGCTCACCATACACCGGGACACCGCCGGAAAAACTGTTTTTT
-	-	TRBV7-2	TRBJ2-7	CASSVDRPYEQYF	TGTGCCAGCAGCGTAGACCGGCCCTACGAGCAGTACTTC
many	TRBD1	TRBV3-1	TRBJ1-1	CASSQQGAPNTEAFF	TGTGCCAGCAGCCAACAGGGGGCCCCGAACACTGAAGCTTTCTTT
many	-	TRBV14	TRBJ2-4	CASSQRWGVQYF	TGTGCCAGCAGCCAACGATGGGGCGTTCAGTACTTC
many	-	TRBV11-2	TRBJ2-3	CASSPKPGLLTDTQYF	TGTGCCAGCAGCCCAAAGCCGGGACTCCTCACAGATACGCAGTATTTT
many	-	TRBV28	TRBJ1-6	CASSPSGFNSPLHF	TGTGCCAGCAGTCCGTCAGGGTTTAATTCACCCCTCCACTTT
many	-	TRBV28	TRBJ2-7	CASSVTGGAYEQYF	TGTGCCAGCAGTGTTACAGGGGGGGCCTACGAGCAGTACTTC